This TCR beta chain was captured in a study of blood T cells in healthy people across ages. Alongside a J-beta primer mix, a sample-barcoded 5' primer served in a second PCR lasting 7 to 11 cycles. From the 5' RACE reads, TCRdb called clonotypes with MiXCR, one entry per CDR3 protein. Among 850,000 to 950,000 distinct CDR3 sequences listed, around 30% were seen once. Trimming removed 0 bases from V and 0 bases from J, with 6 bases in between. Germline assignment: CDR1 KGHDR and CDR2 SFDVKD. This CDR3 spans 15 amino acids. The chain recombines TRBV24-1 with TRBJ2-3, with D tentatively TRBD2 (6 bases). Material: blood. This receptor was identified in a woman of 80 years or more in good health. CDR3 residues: CATSDLGGSTDTQYF. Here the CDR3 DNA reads TGTGCCACCAGTGATTTGGGAGGGAGCACAGATACGCAGTATTTT.